Listed below are T cell receptor beta chains from one sample, sequenced in a study of shared clonotypes between healthy human individuals. Generated by immunoSEQ multiplex PCR, the TCRdb table keeps only in-frame clones and is missing some. The sample consists of a few million clones, roughly 93% of them appearing once. Sequencing was done on a sample of naive CD4+ T cells from PBMCs. Source of these receptors: a man younger than 35 in good health. Some clones in this sample may be carry-over from other donors' samples. The conserved cysteine and the conserved F or W are not part of the CDR3 here. Size tells how often a clone was seen (once, few, many) or the class of an expanded clone, and some rows leave it out.

TRBV30 NA AWSARGYTEAF
TRBV27 NA ASSARDRSFHEQY
TRBV5-4 NA ASSLAGAGGTGELF
TRBV19 NA ASSRMGQGDDYT
TRBV5-1 NA ASSPGGANVLT
TRBV5-6 NA ASSFTRNTGELF
TRBV4-3 NA ASSQRQGGGYT
TRBV2 NA ASREDRTSGVYNEQF
TRBV19 few ASSVGQFRVGAF
TRBV18 NA ASSHQGNTEAF
TRBV5-5 NA ASSKAGYEQY
TRBV28 NA ASSYSGPGIGELF
TRBV14 NA ASSQVRAALSPETQY
TRBV12-5 NA ASGRPGIVSYGYT
TRBV6-5 NA ASSYSGGIAYEQY
TRBV18 NA ASSPRTGPISTNEKLF
TRBV7-2 NA ASSFISVAVGNTIY
TRBV7-9 NA ASSPGTGQYEQY
TRBV5-1 NA ASSTGSQGWEQF
TRBV6-5 NA ASSFGTGDTEAF
TRBV6-6 NA ASSYPLRSSGNTIY
TRBV11-2 NA ASSLRRAAGNTIY
TRBV5-1 NA ASSFGSSNEKLF
TRBV7-8 NA ASRKGLANEKLF
TRBV30 NA AWSVRVSGDQPQH
TRBV7-9 NA ASSLISAAGYGYT
TRBV5-4 NA ASSPGTHPADTQY
TRBV5-1 NA ASSLRGTSGSIQETQY
TRBV2 once ASSDRSRQGQPQH
TRBV28 NA ASGGVDQPQH
TRBV7-2 NA ASSPRTAEPQH
TRBV5-1 NA ASSLSTTSGLAGRPLYEQF
TRBV6-6 NA ASRTGNSGANVLT
TRBV18 NA ASSPLGGTTEAF
TRBV19 NA ASSILGAFGPYEQY
TRBV11-1 NA ASSLAPSSGQETQY
TRBV19 NA ASSTDTGELF
TRBV5-4 NA ASSPPGTKNEAF
TRBV7-2 NA ASSSRTDTQY
TRBV5-1 once ASSLAPGLAAEQY
TRBV5-1 NA ASSPGTVYYEQY
TRBV6-5 NA ASSYPTTSGRVEQY